This T cell receptor (beta chain) was identified during a study of blood T cell repertoires in COVID-19. Study-wide background: Acute and convalescent COVID-19 samples came from the United States, Italy and Spain. The cDNA or gDNA used as material had been derived from T cells, B-cell-depleted T cells, or PBMCs.

Between the trimmed V and J ends, which lost 6 bases and 5 bases, there was a span of 14 bases. The length of the CDR3 is 14 residues. CDR1 and CDR2 (germline): MDHEN, SYDVKM. Methods used by the authors: Reference gene primer amplification in the assay estimated nucleated cell counts. The table came from immunoSEQ multiplex PCR; TCRdb's copy has only in-frame clones and leaves some out. The V and J calls and clone size were taken over from that table, and D and trimming were inferred from the DNA. The top ten clones hold roughly 2% of a sample with more than 200,000 clones, roughly 90% of them seen once. This clone was counted once.

This receptor was identified in a woman between 50 and 59 years old with acute or convalescent COVID-19. The sequenced material came from peripheral blood. This sequence joins TRBV28 and TRBJ1-5; a weak D match, TRBD1 (6 bases). The CDR3 protein is CASSPFEGDQPQHF. Here the CDR3 DNA reads TGTGCCAGCAGCCCGTTTGAGGGGGATCAGCCCCAGCATTTT.